The sequence of this TCR beta chain was determined in a study of identical twins. Findings of the study overall: High-abundance cord blood beta clonotypes had fewer insertions; memory repertoires showed none. Its conclusions, products of cross-sectional statistical analysis, did not come from following the same donors.

Turning to this clonotype: What it recognizes is unknown.

The CDR3 runs 11 residues. Trimming removed 6 bases from V and 3 bases from J, with 6 bases in between. Germline CDR1 GTSNPN, CDR2 SVGIG (reference sequence). Each CDR3 protein gets one entry after TCRdb re-called the 5' RACE reads with MiXCR. Among 650,000 to 800,000 distinct CDR3 sequences listed, over 8.5% were seen once. The sample was also linked to a second study, of yellow fever vaccine responses in identical twins. That paper adds: Twins' vaccine T cell response reportedly gave the appearance of partial convergence and partial personalization.

The specimen sequenced was PBMCs. The source is a woman aged 18 to 35 in good health. The V call is TRBV30, the J call TRBJ2-4; D is possibly TRBD1 (5 bases). The CDR3 coding sequence is TGTGCCTGTGACAGCAAAAACATTCAGTACTTC. Protein product: CACDSKNIQYF.